This T cell receptor beta chain is drawn from a study of blood T cells in healthy people across ages. Study conclusions and caveats: With age, beta diversity per million T cells declined roughly linearly, significantly by 40. Donor CMV status was unknown, possibly confounding expanded clonotype changes.

As for this clonotype: Antigen specificity is unknown.

The second PCR ran about 6 to 12 cycles with a sample-barcoded 5' primer and J-beta primers. TCRdb re-called the 5' RACE reads with MiXCR, one entry per CDR3 protein. The sample records 1.2 million to 1.5 million distinct CDR3 sequences, approximately 42% being singletons. Each of the donors had approximately 10 milliliters of peripheral blood drawn into EDTA-treated Vacutainer tubes. Whenever a sample was processed, at least 7 million PBMCs were isolated. The receptor comes from a young woman in good health. Material: blood.

The CDR3 sequence: CASSVQGPTGDTQYF. The CDR3 DNA sequence: TGTGCCAGCAGCGTACAGGGTCCAACGGGGGATACGCAGTATTTT. The rearrangement links TRBV7-3 to TRBJ2-3, with D possibly matching TRBD1 (6 bases). V was trimmed by 5 bases and J by 6 bases, leaving 18 bases between them. This CDR3 has 15 amino acids. Germline assignment: CDR1 SGHTA and CDR2 FQGTGA.